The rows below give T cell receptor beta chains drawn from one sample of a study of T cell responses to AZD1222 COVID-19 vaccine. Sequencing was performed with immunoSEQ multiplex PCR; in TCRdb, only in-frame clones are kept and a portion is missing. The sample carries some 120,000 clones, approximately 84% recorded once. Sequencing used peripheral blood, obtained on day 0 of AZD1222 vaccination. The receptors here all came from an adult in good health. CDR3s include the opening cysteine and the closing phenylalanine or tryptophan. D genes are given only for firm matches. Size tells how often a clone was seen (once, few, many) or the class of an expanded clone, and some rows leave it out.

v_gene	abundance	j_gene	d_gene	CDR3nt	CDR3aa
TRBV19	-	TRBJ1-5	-	TGTGCCAGTAGTATAAGCGGGGTAGGGCCCCAGCATTTT	CASSISGVGPQHF
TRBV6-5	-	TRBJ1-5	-	TGTGCCAGCACCAAGGGGCGGAATCAGCCCCAGCATTTT	CASTKGRNQPQHF
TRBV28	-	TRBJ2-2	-	TGTGCCAGCGCTCGAGGCGGGGAGCTGTTTTTT	CASARGGELFF
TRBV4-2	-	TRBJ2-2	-	TGTGCCAGCAGCCAAATTGGGCTTGGGGGAGCGAACACCGGGGAGCTGTTTTTT	CASSQIGLGGANTGELFF
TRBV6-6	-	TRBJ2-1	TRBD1	TGTGCCAGCAGCCGCCCGGGACAGGAAAATGAGCAGTTCTTC	CASSRPGQENEQFF
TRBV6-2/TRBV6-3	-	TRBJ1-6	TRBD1	TGTGCCAGCAGCCGGGGGACAGGCGTCCTTTCACCCCTCCACTTT	CASSRGTGVLSPLHF
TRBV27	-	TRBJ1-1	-	TGTGCCAGCAGTTTACTTGCGGGGGAACGGCTTACTGAAGCTTTCTTT	CASSLLAGERLTEAFF
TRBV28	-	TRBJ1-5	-	TGTGCCAGCAGTTTAACCCTTCGGAGGGTCACCAATCAGCCCCAGCATTTT	CASSLTLRRVTNQPQHF
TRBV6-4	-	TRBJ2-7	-	TGTGCCAGCAGTGACGAGGCGGTTCGACGGTACGAGCAGTACTTC	CASSDEAVRRYEQYF
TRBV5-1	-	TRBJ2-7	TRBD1	TGCGCCAGCAGTCCCGAGGGACAGAGGGGCTACGAGCAGTACTTC	CASSPEGQRGYEQYF
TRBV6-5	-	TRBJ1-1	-	TGTGCCAGCAGTTACCTGACAGCGGGCACTGAAGCTTTCTTT	CASSYLTAGTEAFF
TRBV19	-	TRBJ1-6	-	TGTGCCAGTAGTATTGGGTCCAATTCACCCCTCCACTTT	CASSIGSNSPLHF
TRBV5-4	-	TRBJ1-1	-	TGTGCCAGCAGCTTGGGAATATCGTCTGAAGCTTTCTTT	CASSLGISSEAFF
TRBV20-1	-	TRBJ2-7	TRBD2	TGCAGTGCTAGTACTCTAGCGGGAGTAGACGAGCAGTACTTC	CSASTLAGVDEQYF
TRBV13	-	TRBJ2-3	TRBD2	TGTGCCAGCAGCTTAGGGACTAGCGGGTCTACAGATACGCAGTATTTT	CASSLGTSGSTDTQYF
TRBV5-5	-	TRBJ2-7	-	TGTGCCAGCAGCTTGGGCCAGGGAGTTCTTCGGGAGCAGTACTTC	CASSLGQGVLREQYF
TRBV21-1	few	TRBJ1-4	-	TGTGCCAGCAGCTCTACGGGACTAAATGAAAAACTGTTTTTT	CASSSTGLNEKLFF
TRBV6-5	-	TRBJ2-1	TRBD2	TGTGCCAGCAGATTTACGGGACTAGCGGAGCAGTTCTTC	CASRFTGLAEQFF
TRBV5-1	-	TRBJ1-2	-	TGCGCCAGCACCCGGTGGGATAAAGCTAACTATGGCTACACCTTC	CASTRWDKANYGYTF
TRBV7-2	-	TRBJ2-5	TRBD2	TGTGCCAGCAGCCGGGGACTAGCCGAGACCCAGTACTTC	CASSRGLAETQYF
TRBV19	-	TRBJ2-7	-	TGTGCCAGTAGTATAGACCCTGGCCCGGACGAGCAGTACTTC	CASSIDPGPDEQYF
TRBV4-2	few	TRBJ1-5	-	TGTGCCAGCACCCCCGGGACAAGCAATCAGCCCCAGCATTTT	CASTPGTSNQPQHF
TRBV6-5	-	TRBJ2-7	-	TGTGCCAGCAGTTATAGTTGGGCCTACGAGCAGTACTTC	CASSYSWAYEQYF
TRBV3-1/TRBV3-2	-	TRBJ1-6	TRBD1	TGTGCCAGCAGCCAAGGGAGGGGACAGCAGCGTACTAGCTCCTATAATTCACCCCTCCACTTT	CASSQGRGQQRTSSYNSPLHF
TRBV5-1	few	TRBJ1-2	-	TGCGCCAGCAGCCCGGACGGCAGTAATTATGGCTACACCTTC	CASSPDGSNYGYTF
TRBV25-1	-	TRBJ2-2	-	TGTGCCAGCAGAGGACCGAACACCGGGGAGCTGTTTTTT	CASRGPNTGELFF
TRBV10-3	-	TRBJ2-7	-	TGTGCCGTCGGCATCTACGAGCAGTACTTC	CAVGIYEQYF
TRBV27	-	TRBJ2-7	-	TGTGCCAGCAGTTTGGACAGCTCCTACGAGCAGTACTTC	CASSLDSSYEQYF
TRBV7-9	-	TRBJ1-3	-	TGTGCCAGCAGCTCCTTCTCTGGAAACACCATATATTTT	CASSSFSGNTIYF
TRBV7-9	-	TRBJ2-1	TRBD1	TGTGCCAGCAGCTTAGGGACAGGGGGATCCAATGAGCAGTTCTTC	CASSLGTGGSNEQFF
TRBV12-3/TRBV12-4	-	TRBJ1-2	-	TGTGCCAGCAGTAACCCCCGCGAGGGCCCCTCACGCTTC	CASSNPREGPSRF
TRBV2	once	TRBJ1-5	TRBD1	TGTGCCAGCTCTCTCAAACGACAGGGGATTTCTCTCGGATCCAATCAGCCCCAGCATTTT	CASSLKRQGISLGSNQPQHF
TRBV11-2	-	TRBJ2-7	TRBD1	TGTGCCAGCAGCTTAGGACGAACAGGGGTGATTGAGCAGTACTTC	CASSLGRTGVIEQYF
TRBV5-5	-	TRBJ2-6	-	TGTGCCAGCAGCTTCCCGGGCTCTGGGGCCAACGTCCTGACTTTC	CASSFPGSGANVLTF
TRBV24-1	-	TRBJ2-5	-	TGTGCCACCAGTGATTTTCCCCAAGAGACCCAGTACTTC	CATSDFPQETQYF
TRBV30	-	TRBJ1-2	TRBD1	TGTGCCTGGAGTGTTGAGGCAGGGGGCACCTATGGCTACACCTTC	CAWSVEAGGTYGYTF
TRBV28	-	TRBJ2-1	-	TGTGCCAGCAGTTTAGGCAGAAATGAGCAGTTCTTC	CASSLGRNEQFF
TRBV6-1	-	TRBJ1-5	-	TGTGCCAGCAGTGAAGCGGGAAATCAGCCCCAGCATTTT	CASSEAGNQPQHF
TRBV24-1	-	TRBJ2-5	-	TGTGCCACCGGGAGTGGAGAGACCCAGTACTTC	CATGSGETQYF
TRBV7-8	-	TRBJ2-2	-	TGTGCCAGCAGCTTTGGACCTGACGGGGAGCTGTTTTTT	CASSFGPDGELFF
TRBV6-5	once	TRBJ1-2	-	TGTGCCAGCAGTTACGGGACCCACTATGGCTACACCTTC	CASSYGTHYGYTF
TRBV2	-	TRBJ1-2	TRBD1	TGTGCCAGCAGCGTCCCGGGACAGGGGGCTAGCGGAAATTATGGCTACACCTTC	CASSVPGQGASGNYGYTF
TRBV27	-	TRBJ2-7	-	TGTGCCAGCAGCTCCGCCCCGACGGGCTCCGAGCAGTACTTC	CASSSAPTGSEQYF
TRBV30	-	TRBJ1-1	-	TGTGCCTGGAGTGCCCCAGCGAAGAACACTGAAGCTTTCTTT	CAWSAPAKNTEAFF
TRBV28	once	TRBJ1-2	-	TGTGCCAGCAAACCCAGGGCGGGCGGATCATGGATCTATGGCTACACCTTC	CASKPRAGGSWIYGYTF
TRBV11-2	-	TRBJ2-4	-	TGTGCCAGCAGCTTAGCCCTAGCCAAAAACATTCAGTACTTC	CASSLALAKNIQYF